This T cell receptor beta chain was observed in a study of blood T cell repertoires in COVID-19. Looking at the study overall: The study drew acute and convalescent COVID-19 samples from the United States, Italy and Spain. Nucleic acid was either cDNA or gDNA, and it came from T cells, B-cell-depleted T cells, or PBMCs.

CDR3 length: 13 residues. Germline CDR1 MDHEN, CDR2 SYDVKM. Trimming left V 4 bases short and J 5 bases short, with 9 bases between. Generated by immunoSEQ multiplex PCR, the TCRdb table keeps only in-frame clones and is missing some. The sample gives roughly 250,000 clones, about 86% of which show up once; 12% is in the top ten. Seattle cases were enrolled at active infection and followed longitudinally. The material sequenced was peripheral blood. This receptor was obtained from a woman aged 30 to 39 with COVID-19, enrolled during active disease. This chain connects TRBV28 to TRBJ1-5; no reliable D call. The CDR3: CASSSQVDQPQHF. Here the CDR3 DNA reads TGTGCCAGCAGTTCTCAGGTGGATCAGCCCCAGCATTTT.